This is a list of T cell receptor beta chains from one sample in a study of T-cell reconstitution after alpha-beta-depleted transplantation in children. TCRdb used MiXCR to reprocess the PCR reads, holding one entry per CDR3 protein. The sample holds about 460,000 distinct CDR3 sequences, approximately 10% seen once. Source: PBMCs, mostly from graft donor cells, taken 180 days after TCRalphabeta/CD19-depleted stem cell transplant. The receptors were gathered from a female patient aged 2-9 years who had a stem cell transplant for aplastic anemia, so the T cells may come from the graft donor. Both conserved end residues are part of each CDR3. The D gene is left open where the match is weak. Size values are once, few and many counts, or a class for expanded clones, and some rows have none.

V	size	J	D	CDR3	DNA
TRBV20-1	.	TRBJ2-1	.	CSAGGQGVLAGIYNEQFF	TGCAGTGCTGGGGGACAGGGGGTACTAGCGGGGATCTACAATGAGCAGTTCTTC
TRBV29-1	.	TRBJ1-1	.	CSVGAGHEAFF	TGCAGCGTTGGGGCAGGCCATGAAGCTTTCTTT
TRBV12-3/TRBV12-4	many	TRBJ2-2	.	CATDQTNTGELFF	TGTGCCACCGACCAGACGAACACCGGGGAGCTGTTTTTT
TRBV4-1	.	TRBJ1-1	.	CASSQEPGKRAEAFF	TGCGCCAGCAGCCAAGAGCCAGGGAAGCGGGCTGAAGCTTTCTTT
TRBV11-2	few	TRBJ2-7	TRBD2	CASSSTTLQGGKLHEQYF	TGTGCCAGCAGCTCGACAACCCTCCAGGGAGGGAAACTCCACGAGCAGTACTTC
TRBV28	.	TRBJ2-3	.	CASSNPSTDTQYF	TGTGCCAGCAGCAATCCGAGCACAGATACGCAGTATTTT
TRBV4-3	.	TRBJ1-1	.	CASSPNKGLTNTEAFF	TGCGCCAGCAGCCCCAACAAGGGCCTCACGAACACTGAAGCTTTCTTT
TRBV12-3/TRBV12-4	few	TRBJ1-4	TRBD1	CASSARDRVATGEKLFF	TGTGCCAGCAGTGCCCGGGACAGGGTCGCGACGGGGGAAAAACTGTTTTTT
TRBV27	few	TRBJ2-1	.	CASSPGTRPSNEQFF	TGTGCCAGCAGTCCCGGGACTCGACCCTCCAATGAGCAGTTCTTC
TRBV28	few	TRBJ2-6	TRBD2	CASSPGGKIWDGSSGANVLTF	TGTGCCAGCAGTCCGGGGGGGAAAATTTGGGACGGCAGCTCTGGGGCCAACGTCCTGACTTTC
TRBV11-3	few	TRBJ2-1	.	CASSFRPADNEQFF	TGTGCCAGCAGCTTCAGGCCGGCGGACAATGAGCAGTTCTTC
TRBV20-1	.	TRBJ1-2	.	CSARKRGRDNEFYGYTF	TGCAGTGCTAGGAAAAGGGGCAGGGACAATGAGTTCTATGGCTACACCTTC
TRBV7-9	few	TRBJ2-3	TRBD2	CASSSGTSATDTQYF	TGTGCCAGCAGCTCAGGGACTAGCGCAACAGATACGCAGTATTTT
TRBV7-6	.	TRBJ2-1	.	CASTPGAPLEQFF	TGTGCCAGCACCCCCGGGGCTCCTCTTGAGCAGTTCTTC
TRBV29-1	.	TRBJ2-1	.	CSVESRVGYNEQFF	TGCAGCGTTGAATCTAGAGTAGGCTACAATGAGCAGTTCTTC
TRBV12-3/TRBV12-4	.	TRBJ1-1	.	CASTGITEAFF	TGTGCCAGCACAGGAATTACTGAAGCTTTCTTT
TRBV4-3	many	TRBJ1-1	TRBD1	CASSQDRIMNTEAFF	TGCGCCAGCAGCCAGGACAGGATCATGAACACTGAAGCTTTCTTT
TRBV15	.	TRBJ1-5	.	CATSSLAQGPFNQPQHF	TGTGCCACCAGCAGCCTCGCTCAGGGGCCCTTCAATCAGCCCCAGCATTTT
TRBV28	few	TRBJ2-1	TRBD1	CASNRWGQGSVNEQFF	TGTGCCAGCAACCGGTGGGGACAGGGGTCCGTCAATGAGCAGTTCTTC
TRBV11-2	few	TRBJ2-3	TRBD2	CASSPAGRTSAIYTDTQYF	TGTGCCAGCAGCCCCGCCGGCCGGACTAGCGCGATATACACAGATACGCAGTATTTT
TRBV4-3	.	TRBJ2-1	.	CASSQFSYNEQFF	TGCGCCAGCAGCCAATTCTCCTACAATGAGCAGTTCTTC
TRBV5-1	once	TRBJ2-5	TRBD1	CASSFNPTGTGGETQYF	TGCGCCAGCAGCTTCAACCCGACCGGGACAGGGGGCGAGACCCAGTACTTC
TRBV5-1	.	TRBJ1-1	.	CASSYTGMGTTEAFF	TGCGCCAGCAGCTATACAGGAATGGGTACCACTGAAGCTTTCTTT
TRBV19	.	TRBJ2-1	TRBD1	CASRAGTGGEQFF	TGTGCCAGTAGGGCCGGGACAGGGGGCGAGCAGTTCTTC
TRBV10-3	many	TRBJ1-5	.	CAISSRGGNQPQHF	TGTGCCATCAGTTCCCGGGGTGGGAATCAGCCCCAGCATTTT
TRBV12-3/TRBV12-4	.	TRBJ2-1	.	CASSGQGGYNEQFF	TGTGCCAGCAGTGGGCAGGGGGGGTACAATGAGCAGTTCTTC